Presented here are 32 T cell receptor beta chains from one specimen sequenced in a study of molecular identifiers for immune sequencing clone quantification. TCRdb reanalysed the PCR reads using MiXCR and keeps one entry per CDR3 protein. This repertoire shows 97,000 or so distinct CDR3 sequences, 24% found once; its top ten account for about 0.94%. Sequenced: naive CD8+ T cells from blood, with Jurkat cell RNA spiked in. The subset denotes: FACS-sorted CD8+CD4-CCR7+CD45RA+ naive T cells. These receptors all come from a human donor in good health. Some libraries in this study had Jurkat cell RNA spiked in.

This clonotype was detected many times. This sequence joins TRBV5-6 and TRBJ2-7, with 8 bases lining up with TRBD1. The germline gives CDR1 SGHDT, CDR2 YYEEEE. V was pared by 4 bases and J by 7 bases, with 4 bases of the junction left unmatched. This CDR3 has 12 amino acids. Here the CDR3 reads CASSAGTGEQYF. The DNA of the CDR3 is TGTGCCAGCAGCGCTGGGACAGGAGAGCAGTACTTC.

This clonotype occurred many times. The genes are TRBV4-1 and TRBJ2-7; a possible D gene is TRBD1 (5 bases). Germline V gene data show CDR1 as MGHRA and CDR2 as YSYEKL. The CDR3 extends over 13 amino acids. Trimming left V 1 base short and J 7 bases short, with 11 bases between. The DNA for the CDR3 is TGCGCCAGCAGCCAAGGGGCAGGGCTGGAGCAGTACTTC. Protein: CASSQGAGLEQYF.

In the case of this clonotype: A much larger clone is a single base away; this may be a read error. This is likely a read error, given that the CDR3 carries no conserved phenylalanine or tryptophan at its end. DNA of the CDR3: TGTGCCAGCAGCTTTGAGGGCACTAGCACAGATACGCAGTATTCT. It is translated as CASSFEGTSTDTQYS. V usage is TRBV5-4 and J usage is TRBJ2-3, with a tentative D call TRBD2 (5 bases). There are 15 residues in the CDR3. The germline V gene has CDR1 SGHNT and CDR2 YYREEE (reference sequence). Trimming stripped 2 bases from V and 0 bases from J, with 10 bases between.

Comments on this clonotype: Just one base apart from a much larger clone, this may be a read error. CDR3 sequence: CSVKVFSDEQFF. CDR3 DNA sequence: TGCAGCGTTAAAGTCTTTTCTGATGAGCAGTTCTTC. The V and J genes are TRBV29-1 and TRBJ2-1; no firm D call. Germline lookup yields CDR1 SQVTM and CDR2 ANQGSEA. The germline V and J ends were trimmed by 5 bases and 8 bases, with 13 bases remaining between them. This CDR3 comprises 12 residues.

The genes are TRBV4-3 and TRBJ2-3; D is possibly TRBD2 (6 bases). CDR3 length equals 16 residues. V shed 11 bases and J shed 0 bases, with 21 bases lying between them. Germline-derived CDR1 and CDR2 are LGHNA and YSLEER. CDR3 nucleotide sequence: TGCGCCCGCCGCCAAGGGCTAGCGTCCAGCACAGATACGCAGTATTTT. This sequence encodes CARRQGLASSTDTQYF.

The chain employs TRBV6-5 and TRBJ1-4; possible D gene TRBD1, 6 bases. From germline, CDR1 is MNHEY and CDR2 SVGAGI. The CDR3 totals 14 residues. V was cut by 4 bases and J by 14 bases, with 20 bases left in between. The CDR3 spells CASSSPNTGFHLFF. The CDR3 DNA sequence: TGTGCCAGCAGTTCTCCAAATACAGGGTTTCATCTGTTTTTT.

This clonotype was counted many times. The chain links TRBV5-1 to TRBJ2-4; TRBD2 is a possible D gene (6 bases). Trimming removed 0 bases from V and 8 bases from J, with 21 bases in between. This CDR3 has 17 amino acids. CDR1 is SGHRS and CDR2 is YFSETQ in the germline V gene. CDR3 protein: CASSLEAVAVQADIQYF. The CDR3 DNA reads TGCGCCAGCAGCTTGGAAGCCGTAGCGGTTCAGGCAGACATTCAGTACTTC.

This chain's CDR3 is CASGRLGGGEKLFF. The DNA of the CDR3 is TGTGCCAGCGGGCGGTTGGGAGGGGGAGAAAAACTGTTTTTT. The chain combines TRBV28 with TRBJ1-4, with D tentatively TRBD1 (6 bases). The CDR3 is made up of 14 amino acids. Germline CDR1 reads MDHEN; CDR2 reads SYDVKM. Trimming left V 8 bases short and J 8 bases short, with 18 bases between.

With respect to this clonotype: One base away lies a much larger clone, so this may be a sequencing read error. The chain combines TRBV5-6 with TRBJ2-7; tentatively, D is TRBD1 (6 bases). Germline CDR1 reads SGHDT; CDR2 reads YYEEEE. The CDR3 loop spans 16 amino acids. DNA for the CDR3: TGTGCCAGCAGCGGAGATCCCGGGACACTGCCCTACAAGCAGTACTTC. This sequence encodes CASSGDPGTLPYKQYF.

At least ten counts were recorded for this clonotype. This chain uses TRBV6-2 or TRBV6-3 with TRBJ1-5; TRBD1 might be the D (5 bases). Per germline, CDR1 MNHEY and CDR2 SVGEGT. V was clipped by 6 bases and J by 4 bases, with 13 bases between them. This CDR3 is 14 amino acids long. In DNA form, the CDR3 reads TGTGCCAGCAGGCCGGGGCTGGGAAATCAGCCCCAGCATTTT. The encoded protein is CASRPGLGNQPQHF.

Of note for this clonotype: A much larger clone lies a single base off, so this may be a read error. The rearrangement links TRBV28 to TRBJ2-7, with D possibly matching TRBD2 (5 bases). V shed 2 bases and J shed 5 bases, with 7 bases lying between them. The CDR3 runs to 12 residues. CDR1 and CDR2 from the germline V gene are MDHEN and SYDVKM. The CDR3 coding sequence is TGTGCCAGCAGTTTAATGGAGGACGAGCAGTACGTC. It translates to CASSLMEDEQYV.

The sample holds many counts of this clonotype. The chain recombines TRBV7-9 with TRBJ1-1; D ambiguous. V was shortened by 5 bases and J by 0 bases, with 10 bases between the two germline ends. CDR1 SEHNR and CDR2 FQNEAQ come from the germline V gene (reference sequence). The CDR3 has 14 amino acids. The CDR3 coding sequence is TGTGCCAGCAGCCCACATACGTTGAACACTGAAGCTTTCTTT. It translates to CASSPHTLNTEAFF.

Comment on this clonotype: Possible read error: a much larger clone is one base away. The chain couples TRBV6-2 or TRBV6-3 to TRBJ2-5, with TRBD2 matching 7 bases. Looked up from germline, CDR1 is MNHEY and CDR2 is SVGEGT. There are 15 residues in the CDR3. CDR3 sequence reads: CASSWDYQTQETQNF. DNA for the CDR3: TGTGCCAGCAGTTGGGACTACCAGACCCAAGAGACCCAGAACTTC.

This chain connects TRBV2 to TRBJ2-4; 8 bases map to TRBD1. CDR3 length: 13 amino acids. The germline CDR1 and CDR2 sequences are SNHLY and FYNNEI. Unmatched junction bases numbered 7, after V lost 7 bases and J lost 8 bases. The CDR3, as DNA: TGTGCCAGCATGGGGACAGGATGGGACATTCAGTACTTC. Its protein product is CASMGTGWDIQYF.

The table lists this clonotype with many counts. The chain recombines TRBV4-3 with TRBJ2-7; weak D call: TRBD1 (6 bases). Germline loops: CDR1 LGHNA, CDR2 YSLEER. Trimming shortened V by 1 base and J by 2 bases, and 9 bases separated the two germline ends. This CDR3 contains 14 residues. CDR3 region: CASSQGAGAYEQYF. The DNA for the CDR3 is TGCGCCAGCAGCCAAGGGGCAGGGGCCTACGAGCAGTACTTC.

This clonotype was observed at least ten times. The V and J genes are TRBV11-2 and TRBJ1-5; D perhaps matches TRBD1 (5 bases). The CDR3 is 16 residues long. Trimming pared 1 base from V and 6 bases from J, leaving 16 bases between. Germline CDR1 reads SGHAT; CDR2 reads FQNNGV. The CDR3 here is CASSLGAGVYSQPQHF. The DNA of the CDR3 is TGTGCCAGCAGCTTAGGTGCGGGGGTCTACAGTCAGCCCCAGCATTTT.

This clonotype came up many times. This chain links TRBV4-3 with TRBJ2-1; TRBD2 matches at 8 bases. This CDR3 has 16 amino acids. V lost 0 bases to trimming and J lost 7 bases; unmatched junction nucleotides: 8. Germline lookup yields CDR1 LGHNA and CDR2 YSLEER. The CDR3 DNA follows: TGCGCCAGCAGCCAAGAGGTCGGGAGGGCCTGGAATGAGCAGTTCTTC. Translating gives CASSQEVGRAWNEQFF.

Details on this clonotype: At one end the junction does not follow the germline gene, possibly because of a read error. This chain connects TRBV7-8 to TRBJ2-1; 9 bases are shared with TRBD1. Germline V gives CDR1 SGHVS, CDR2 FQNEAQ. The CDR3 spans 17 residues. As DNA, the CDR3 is TGTGCCGGCAGCTTAGGTCCAGGACAGGGGTCTCGCAGTGAGCAGTTCTTC. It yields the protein CAGSLGPGQGSRSEQFF. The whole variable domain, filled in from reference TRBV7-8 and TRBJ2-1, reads GAGVSQSPRYKVAKRGQDVALRCDPISGHVSLFWYQQALGQGPEFLTYFQNEAQLDKSGLPSDRFFAERPEGSVSTLKIQRTQQEDSAVYLCAGSLGPGQGSRSEQFFGPGTRLTVL.

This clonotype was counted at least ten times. The CDR3 here is CSARDSGVADTQYF. CDR3 coding DNA: TGCAGTGCTAGAGATTCAGGGGTAGCAGATACGCAGTATTTT. The chain combines TRBV20-1 with TRBJ2-3; D may be TRBD1 (6 bases). This CDR3 has 14 residues. CDR1 is DFQATT and CDR2 is SNEGSKA in the germline V gene (reference sequence). V was clipped by 0 bases and J by 4 bases, with 11 bases between them.

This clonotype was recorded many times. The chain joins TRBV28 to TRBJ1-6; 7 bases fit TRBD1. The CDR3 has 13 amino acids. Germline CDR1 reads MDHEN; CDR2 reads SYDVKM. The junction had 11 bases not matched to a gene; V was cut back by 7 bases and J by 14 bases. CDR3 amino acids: CASIGTGDIALHF. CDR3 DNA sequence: TGTGCCAGCATAGGTACAGGGGATATAGCCCTCCACTTT.

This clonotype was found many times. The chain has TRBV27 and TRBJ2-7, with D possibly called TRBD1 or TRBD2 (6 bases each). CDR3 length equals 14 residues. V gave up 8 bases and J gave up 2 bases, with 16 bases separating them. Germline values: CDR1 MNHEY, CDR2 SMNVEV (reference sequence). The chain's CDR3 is CASRHGGAPYEQYF. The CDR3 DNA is TGTGCCAGCCGACACGGGGGCGCTCCCTACGAGCAGTACTTC.

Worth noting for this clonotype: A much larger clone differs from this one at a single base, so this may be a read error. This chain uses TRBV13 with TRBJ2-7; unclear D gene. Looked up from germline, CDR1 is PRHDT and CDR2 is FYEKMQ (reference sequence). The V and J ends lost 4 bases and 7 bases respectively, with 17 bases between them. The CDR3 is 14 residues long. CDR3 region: CASSSESQKREQYF. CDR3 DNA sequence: TGTGCCAGCAGCTCAGAGTCACAGAAGAGGGAGCAGTACTTC.

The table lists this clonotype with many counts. CDR3 in amino acids: CASSPSRAGNEQYF. In DNA form, the CDR3 reads TGTGCCAGCAGCCCCAGCAGGGCCGGGAACGAGCAGTACTTC. The rearrangement links TRBV11-1 to TRBJ2-7; D may be TRBD1 or TRBD2 (5 bases each). This CDR3 contains 14 residues. Deletions cut 5 bases from V and 5 bases from J, with 16 bases between. The V gene's germline CDR1 is SGHAT and CDR2 FQDESV (reference sequence).

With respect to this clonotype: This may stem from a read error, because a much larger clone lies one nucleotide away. Written as DNA, the CDR3 is TGTGCCAGCAGTGTAAACCGGTACGAGCAGTACTTC. This translates into CASSVNRYEQYF. This chain links TRBV6-5 with TRBJ2-7; D is undetermined. The CDR3 length is 12 residues. V shed 5 bases and J shed 4 bases, with 9 bases lying between them. The germline gives CDR1 MNHEY, CDR2 SVGAGI.

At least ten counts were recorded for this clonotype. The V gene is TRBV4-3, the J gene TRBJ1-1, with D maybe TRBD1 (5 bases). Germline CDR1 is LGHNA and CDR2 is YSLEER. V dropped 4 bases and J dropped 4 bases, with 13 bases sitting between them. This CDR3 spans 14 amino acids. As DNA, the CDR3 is TGCGCCAGCAGCCCGCAGGGATCTAGCACTGAAGCTTTCTTT. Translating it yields CASSPQGSSTEAFF.

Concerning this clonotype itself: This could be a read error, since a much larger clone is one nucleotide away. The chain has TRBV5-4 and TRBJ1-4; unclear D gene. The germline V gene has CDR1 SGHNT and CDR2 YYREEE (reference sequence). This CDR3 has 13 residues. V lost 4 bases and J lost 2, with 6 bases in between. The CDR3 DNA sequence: TGTGCCAGCAGCCTAGGGACTAATGAAAAACTGTTTTTT. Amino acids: CASSLGTNEKLFF.

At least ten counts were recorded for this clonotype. The CDR3 sequence is CASVPGLAYEQYF. The DNA of the CDR3 is TGTGCCAGCGTCCCGGGACTAGCCTACGAGCAGTACTTC. The chain links TRBV6-6 to TRBJ2-7; 8 nucleotides match TRBD2. Germline values: CDR1 MNHNY, CDR2 SVGAGI (reference sequence). The CDR3 sequence is 13 residues long. Trimming took 8 bases from V and 2 from J; bases not matched to a gene: 5.

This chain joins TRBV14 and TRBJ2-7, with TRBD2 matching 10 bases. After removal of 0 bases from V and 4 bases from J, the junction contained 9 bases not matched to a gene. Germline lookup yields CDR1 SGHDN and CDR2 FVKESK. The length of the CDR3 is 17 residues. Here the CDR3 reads CASSQDGMGLANYEQYF. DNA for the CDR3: TGTGCCAGCAGCCAAGATGGGATGGGACTAGCGAATTACGAGCAGTACTTC.

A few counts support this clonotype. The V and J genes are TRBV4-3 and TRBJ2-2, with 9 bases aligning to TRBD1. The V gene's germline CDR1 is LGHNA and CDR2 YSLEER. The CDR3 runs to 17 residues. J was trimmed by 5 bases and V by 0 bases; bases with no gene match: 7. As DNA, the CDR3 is TGCGCCAGCAGCCAAGATCTGGGACAGGGTCATACCGGGGAGCTGTTTTTT. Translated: CASSQDLGQGHTGELFF.

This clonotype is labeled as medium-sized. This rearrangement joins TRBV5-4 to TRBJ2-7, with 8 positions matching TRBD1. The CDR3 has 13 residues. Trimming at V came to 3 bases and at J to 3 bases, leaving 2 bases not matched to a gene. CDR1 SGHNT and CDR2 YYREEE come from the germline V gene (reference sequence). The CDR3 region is CASSSGQGYEQYF. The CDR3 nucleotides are TGTGCCAGCAGCTCCGGACAGGGCTACGAGCAGTACTTC.

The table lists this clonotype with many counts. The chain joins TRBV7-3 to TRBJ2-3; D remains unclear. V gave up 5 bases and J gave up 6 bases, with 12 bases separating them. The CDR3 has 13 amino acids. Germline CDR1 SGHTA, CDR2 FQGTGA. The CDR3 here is CASSVNPSDTQYF. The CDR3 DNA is TGTGCCAGCAGCGTCAACCCAAGTGATACGCAGTATTTT.

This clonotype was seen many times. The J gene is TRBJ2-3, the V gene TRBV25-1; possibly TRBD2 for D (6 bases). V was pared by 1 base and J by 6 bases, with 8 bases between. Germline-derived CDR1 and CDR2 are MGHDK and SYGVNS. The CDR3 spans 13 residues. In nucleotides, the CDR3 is TGTGCCAGCAGTGAATCGGCGGGGGATACGCAGTATTTT. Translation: CASSESAGDTQYF.